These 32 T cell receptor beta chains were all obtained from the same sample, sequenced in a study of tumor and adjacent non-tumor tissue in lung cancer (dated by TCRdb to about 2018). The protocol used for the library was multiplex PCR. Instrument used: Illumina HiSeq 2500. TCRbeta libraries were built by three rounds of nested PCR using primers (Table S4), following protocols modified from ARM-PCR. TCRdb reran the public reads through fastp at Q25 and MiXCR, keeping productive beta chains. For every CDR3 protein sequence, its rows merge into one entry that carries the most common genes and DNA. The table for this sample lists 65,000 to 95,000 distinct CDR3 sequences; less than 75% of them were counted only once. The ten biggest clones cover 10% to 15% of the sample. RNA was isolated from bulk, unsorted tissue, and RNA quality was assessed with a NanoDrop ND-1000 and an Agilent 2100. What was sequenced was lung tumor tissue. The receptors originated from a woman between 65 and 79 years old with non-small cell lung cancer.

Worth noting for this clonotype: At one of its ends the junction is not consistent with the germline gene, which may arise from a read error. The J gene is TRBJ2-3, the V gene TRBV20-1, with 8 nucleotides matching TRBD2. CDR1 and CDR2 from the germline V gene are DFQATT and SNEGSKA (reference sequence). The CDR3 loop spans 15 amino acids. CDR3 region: CSAPRTSWRGDMQYF. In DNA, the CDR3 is TGCAGTGCCCCTCGGACTAGCTGGAGGGGAGATATGCAGTATTTT.

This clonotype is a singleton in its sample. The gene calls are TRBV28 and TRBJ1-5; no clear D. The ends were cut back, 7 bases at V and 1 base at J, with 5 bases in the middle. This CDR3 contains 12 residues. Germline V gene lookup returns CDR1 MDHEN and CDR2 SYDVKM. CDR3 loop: CASNKSNQPQHF. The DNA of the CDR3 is TGTGCCAGCAATAAGAGCAATCAGCCCCAGCATTTT. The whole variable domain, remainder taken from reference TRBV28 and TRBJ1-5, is DVKVTQSSRYLVKRTGEKVFLECVQDMDHENMFWYRQDPGLGLRLIYFSYDVKMKEKGDIPEGYSVSREKKERFSLILESASTNQTSMYLCASNKSNQPQHFGDGTRLSIL.

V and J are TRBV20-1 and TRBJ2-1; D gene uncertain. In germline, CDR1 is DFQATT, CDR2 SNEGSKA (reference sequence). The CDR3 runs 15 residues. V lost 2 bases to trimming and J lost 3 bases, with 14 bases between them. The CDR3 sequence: CSARLGGVLYNEQFF. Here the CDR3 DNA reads TGCAGTGCTAGACTCGGCGGAGTTCTCTACAATGAGCAGTTCTTC.

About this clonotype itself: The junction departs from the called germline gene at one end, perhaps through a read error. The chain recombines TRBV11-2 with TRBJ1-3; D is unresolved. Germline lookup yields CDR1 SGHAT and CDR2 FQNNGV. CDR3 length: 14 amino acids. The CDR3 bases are TGTGTCAGCAGCCTTAATTACCCTGGAAACACCATATATTTT. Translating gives CVSSLNYPGNTIYF.

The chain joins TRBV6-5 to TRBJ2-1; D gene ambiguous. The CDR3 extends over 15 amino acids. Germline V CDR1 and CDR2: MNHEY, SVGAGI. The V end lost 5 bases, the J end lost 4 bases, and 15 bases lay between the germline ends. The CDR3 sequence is CASSHRLVGYNEQFF. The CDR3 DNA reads TGTGCCAGCAGTCACCGGCTAGTCGGGTACAATGAGCAGTTCTTC.

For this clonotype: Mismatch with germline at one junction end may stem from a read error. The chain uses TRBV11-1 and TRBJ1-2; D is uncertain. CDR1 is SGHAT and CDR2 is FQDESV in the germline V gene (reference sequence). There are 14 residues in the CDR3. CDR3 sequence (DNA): TGTGACAGCAATCATTTGGGAGTTGGCTATGGCTACACCTTC. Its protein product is CDSNHLGVGYGYTF.

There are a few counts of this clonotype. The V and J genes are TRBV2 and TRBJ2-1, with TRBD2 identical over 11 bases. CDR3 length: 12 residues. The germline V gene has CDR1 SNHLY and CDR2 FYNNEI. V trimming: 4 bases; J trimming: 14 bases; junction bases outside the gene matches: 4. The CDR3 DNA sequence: TGTGCCAGCAGTGTAGCGGGAGGGTGGAAGTTCTTC. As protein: CASSVAGGWKFF. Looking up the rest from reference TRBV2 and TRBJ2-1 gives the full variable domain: EPEVTQTPSHQVTQMGQEVILRCVPISNHLYFYWYRQILGQKVEFLVSFYNNEISEKSEIFDDQFSVERPDGSNFTLKIRSTKLEDSAMYFCASSVAGGWKFFGPGTRLTVL.

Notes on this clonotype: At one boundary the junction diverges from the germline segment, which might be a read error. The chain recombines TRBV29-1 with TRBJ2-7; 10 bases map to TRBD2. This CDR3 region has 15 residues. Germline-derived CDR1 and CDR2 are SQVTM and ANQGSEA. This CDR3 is CSVAGLAVVPYDQYF. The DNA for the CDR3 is TGCAGCGTAGCCGGACTAGCGGTGGTTCCCTACGATCAGTACTTC.

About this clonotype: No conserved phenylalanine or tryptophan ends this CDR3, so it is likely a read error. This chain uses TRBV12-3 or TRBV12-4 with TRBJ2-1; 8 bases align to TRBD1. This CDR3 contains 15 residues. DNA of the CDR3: TGTGCCGGCAGACCAGGTGCAGGGGGCATTAATGAGCAGTTCCTC. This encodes CAGRPGAGGINEQFL.

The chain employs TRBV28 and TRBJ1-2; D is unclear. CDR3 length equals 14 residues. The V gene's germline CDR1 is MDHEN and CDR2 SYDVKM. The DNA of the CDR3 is TGTGCAGGCAGTCCCCCGGAGGTTAACTATGGCTACACCTTC. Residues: CAGSPPEVNYGYTF.

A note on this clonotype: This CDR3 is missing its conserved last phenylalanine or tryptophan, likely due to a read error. The CDR3, as DNA: TGTGCCACCAGTGACAATAGCGGGAGGGCCTACAATGAGCAGTTCTTA. It codes for CATSDNSGRAYNEQFL. The chain uses TRBV24-1 and TRBJ2-1; 11 bases line up with TRBD2. CDR3 length: 16 residues. CDR1 KGHDR and CDR2 SFDVKD come from the germline V gene. V trimming: 4 bases; J trimming: 2 bases; junction bases outside the gene matches: 3.

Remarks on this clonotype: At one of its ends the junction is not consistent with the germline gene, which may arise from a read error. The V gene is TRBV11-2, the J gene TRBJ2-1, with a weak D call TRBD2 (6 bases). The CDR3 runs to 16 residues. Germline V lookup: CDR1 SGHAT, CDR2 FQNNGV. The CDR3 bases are TGTGCCAGCAGCCGGATTAGCGGCAACTCCTACCATGAGCAGTTCTTC. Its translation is CASSRISGNSYHEQFF.

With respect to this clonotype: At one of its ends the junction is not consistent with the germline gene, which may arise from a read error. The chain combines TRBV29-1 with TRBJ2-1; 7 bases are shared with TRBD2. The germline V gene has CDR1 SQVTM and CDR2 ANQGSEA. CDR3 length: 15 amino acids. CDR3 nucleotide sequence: TGCAGCGTTGAAGGTTGGCTAGCGGCCGACAATGAGCGGTTCTTC. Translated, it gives CSVEGWLAADNERFF.

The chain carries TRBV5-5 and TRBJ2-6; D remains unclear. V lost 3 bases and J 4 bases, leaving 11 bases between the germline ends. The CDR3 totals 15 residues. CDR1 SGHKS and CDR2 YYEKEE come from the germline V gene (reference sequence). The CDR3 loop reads CASSSAGSGANVLTF. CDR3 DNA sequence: TGTGCCAGCAGCTCGGCAGGCTCCGGGGCCAACGTCCTGACTTTC.

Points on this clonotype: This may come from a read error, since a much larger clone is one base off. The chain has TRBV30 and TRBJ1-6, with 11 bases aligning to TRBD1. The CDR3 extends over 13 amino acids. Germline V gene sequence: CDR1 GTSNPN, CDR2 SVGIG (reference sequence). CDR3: CALDRGLDSPLLF. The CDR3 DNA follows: TGTGCCTTGGACAGGGGGCTTGATTCACCCCTCCTCTTT.

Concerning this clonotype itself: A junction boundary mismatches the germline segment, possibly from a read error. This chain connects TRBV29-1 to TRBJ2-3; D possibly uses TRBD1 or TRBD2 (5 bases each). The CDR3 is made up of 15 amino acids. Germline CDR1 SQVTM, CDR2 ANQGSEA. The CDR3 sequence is CSAHLVGRRTDMQYF. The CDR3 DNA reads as TGCAGCGCCCATCTAGTGGGACGAAGAACAGATATGCAGTATTTT.

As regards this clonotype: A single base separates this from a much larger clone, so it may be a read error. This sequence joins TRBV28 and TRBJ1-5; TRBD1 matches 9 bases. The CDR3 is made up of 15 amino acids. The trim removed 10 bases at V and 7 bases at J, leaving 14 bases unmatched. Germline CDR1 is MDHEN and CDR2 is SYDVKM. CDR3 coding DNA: TGTGCCACCATTCCACAGGGGGCCTTCTGGCAGCCCCAGCATTTT. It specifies CATIPQGAFWQPQHF.

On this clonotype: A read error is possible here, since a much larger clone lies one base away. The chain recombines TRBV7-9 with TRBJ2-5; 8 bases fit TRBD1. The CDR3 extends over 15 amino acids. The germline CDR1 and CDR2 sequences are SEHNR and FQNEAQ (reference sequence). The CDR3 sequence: CASSPGDRHQGTQYF. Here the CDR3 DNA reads TGTGCCAGCAGCCCCGGGGACAGGCACCAAGGGACCCAGTACTTC.

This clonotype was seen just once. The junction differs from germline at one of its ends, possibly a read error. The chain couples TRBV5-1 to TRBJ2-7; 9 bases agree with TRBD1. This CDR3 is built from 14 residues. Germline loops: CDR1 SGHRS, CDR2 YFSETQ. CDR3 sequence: CASSPGTGHYEHCF. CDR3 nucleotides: TGCGCCAGCAGCCCCGGGACAGGGCACTACGAGCACTGCTTC.

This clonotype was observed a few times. The CDR3 spells CAGSQVSLAGRNTGELFF. DNA of the CDR3: TGTGCTGGCAGCCAAGTTAGCCTAGCGGGAAGGAACACCGGGGAGCTGTTTTTT. The rearrangement uses TRBV4-2 and TRBJ2-2, with 9 bases that match TRBD2. Germline V gene sequence: CDR1 LGHNA, CDR2 YNFKEQ. The length of the CDR3 is 18 residues.

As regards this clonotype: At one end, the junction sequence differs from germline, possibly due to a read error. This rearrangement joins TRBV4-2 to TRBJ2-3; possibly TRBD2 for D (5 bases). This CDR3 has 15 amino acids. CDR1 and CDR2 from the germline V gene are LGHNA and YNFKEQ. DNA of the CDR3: TGTGCCAGTAGCCAAGGGAGTAGTCTCACAGATACGCAGTATTTT. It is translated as CASSQGSSLTDTQYF.

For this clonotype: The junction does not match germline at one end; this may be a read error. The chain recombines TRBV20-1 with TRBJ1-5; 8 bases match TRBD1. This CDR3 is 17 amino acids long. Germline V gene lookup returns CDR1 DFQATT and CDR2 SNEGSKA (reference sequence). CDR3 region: CNARDDRGGCSNQPQHF. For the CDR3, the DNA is TGCAATGCTAGAGATGACAGGGGTGGGTGTAGCAATCAGCCCCAGCATTTT.

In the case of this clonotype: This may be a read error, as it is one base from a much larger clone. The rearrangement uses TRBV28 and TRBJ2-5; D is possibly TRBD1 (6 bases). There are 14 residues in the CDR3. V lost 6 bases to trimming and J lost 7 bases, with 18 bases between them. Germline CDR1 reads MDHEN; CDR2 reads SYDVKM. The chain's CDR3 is CASRLAGALVTQYF. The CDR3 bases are TGTGCCAGCAGATTAGCAGGGGCTCTAGTGACCCAGTACTTC.

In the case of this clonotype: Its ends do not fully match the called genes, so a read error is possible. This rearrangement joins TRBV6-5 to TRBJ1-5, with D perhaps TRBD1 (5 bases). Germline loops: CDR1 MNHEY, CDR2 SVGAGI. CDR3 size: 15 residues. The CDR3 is CASSYSTRGNQPQVF. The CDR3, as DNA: TGTGCCAGCAGTTACTCGACGCGGGGCAATCAGCCCCAGGTTTTT.

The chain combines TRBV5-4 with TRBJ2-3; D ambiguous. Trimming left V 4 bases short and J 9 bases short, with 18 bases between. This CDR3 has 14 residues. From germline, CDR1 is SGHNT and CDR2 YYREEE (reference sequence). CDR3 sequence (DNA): TGTGCCAGCAGCGGATCGTCGGGTGTAGACACGCAGTATTTT. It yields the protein CASSGSSGVDTQYF.

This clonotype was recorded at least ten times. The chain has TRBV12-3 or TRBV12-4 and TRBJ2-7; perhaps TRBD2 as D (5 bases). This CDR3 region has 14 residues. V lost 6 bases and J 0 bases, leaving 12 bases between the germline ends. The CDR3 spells CASSADLNSYEQYF. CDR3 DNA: TGTGCCAGCAGCGCGGACTTAAACTCCTACGAGCAGTACTTC.

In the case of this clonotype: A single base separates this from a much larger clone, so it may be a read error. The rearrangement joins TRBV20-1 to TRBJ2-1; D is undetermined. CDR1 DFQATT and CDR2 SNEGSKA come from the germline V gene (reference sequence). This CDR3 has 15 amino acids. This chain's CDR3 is CSAPSSLARYNEPFF. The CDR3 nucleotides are TGCAGTGCTCCAAGCTCATTGGCGAGGTACAATGAGCCGTTCTTC.

The CDR3 reads CASSPLTSESNNEQFF. The CDR3 nucleotides are TGCGCCAGCAGCCCACTCACTAGCGAGAGTAACAATGAGCAGTTCTTC. V usage is TRBV5-1 and J usage is TRBJ2-1, with TRBD2 identical over 7 bases. The CDR3 runs to 16 residues. Trimming removed 4 bases from V and 5 bases from J; junction bases left unmatched: 12. CDR1 and CDR2 (germline): SGHRS, YFSETQ.

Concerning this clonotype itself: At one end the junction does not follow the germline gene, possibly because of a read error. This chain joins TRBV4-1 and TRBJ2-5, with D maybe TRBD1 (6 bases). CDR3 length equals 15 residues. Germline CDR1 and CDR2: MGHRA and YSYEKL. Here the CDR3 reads CASSHMWTVQEIQYF. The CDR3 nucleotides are TGCGCCAGCAGCCATATGTGGACAGTACAAGAGATCCAGTACTTC.

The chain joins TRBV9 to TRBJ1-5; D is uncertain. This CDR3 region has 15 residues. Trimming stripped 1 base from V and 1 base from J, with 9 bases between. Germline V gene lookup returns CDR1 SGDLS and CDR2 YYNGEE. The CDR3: CASSVIILSNQPQHF. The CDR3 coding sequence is TGTGCCAGCAGCGTAATAATCCTAAGCAATCAGCCCCAGCATTTT.

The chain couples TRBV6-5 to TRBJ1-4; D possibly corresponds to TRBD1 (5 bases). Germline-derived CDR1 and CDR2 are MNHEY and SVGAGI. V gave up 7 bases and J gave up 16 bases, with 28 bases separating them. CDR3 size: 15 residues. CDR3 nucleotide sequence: TGTGCCAGCACCGATCTTACCGGGACTGTTGGTGGACCGTTTTTT. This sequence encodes CASTDLTGTVGGPFF.

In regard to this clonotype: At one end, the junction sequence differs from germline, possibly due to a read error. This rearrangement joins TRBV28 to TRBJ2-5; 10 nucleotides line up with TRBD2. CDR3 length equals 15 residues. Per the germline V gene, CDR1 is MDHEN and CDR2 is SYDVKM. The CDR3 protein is CASSPLAGVGETHYF. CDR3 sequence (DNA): TGTGCCAGCAGCCCGCTAGCGGGAGTGGGTGAGACCCATTACTTC.